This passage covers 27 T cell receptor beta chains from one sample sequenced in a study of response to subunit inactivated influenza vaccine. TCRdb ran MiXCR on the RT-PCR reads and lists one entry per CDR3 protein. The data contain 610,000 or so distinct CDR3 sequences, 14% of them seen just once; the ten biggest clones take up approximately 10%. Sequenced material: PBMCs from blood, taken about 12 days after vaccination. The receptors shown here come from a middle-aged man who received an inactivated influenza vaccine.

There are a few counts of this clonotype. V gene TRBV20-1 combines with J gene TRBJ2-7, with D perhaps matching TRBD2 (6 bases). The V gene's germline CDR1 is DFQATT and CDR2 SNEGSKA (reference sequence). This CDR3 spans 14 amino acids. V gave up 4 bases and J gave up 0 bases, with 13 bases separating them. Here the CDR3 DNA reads TGCAGTGCTACCCGGGACTTGAGCTCCTACGAGCAGTACTTC. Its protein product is CSATRDLSSYEQYF.

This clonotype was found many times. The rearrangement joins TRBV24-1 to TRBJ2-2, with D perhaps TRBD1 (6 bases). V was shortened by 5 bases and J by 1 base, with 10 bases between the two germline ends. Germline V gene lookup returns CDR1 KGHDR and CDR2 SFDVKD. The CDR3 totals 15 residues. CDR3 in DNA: TGTGCCACCAGTGGTACACAGGGGAACACCGGGGAGCTGTTTTTT. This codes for CATSGTQGNTGELFF.

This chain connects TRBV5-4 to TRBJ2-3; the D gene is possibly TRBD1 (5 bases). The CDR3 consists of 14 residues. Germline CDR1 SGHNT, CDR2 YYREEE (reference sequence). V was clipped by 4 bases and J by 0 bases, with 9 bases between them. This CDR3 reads CASSKRGSTDTQYF. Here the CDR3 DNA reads TGTGCCAGCAGCAAAAGGGGTAGCACAGATACGCAGTATTTT. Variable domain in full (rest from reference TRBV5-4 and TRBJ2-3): ETGVTQSPTHLIKTRGQQVTLRCSSQSGHNTVSWYQQALGQGPQFIFQYYREEENGRGNFPPRFSGLQFPNYSSELNVNALELDDSALYLCASSKRGSTDTQYFGPGTRLTVL.

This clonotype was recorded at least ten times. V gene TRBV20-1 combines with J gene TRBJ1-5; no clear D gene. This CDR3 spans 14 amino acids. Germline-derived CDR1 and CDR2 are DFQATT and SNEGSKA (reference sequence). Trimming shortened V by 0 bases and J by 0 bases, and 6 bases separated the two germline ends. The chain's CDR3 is CSARDPISNQPQHF. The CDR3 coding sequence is TGCAGTGCTAGAGATCCCATTAGCAATCAGCCCCAGCATTTT.

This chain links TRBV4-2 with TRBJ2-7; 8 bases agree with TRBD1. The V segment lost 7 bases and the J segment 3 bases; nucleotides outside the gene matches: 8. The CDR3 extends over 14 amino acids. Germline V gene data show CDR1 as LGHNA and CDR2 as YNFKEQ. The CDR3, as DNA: TGTGCCAGCATCCATGGACAGGGAAACTACGAGCAGTACTTC. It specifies CASIHGQGNYEQYF.

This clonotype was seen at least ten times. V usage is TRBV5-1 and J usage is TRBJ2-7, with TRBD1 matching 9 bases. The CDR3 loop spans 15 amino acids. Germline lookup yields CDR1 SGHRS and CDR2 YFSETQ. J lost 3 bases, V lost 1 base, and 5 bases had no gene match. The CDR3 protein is CASSLLGQGSYEQYF. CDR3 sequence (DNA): TGCGCCAGCAGCTTGCTGGGACAGGGAAGCTACGAGCAGTACTTC.

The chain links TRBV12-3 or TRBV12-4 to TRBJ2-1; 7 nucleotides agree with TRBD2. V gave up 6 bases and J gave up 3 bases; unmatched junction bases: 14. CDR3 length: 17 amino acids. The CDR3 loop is CASRSGWEGSSYNEQFF. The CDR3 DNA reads TGTGCCAGCAGATCAGGGTGGGAGGGATCGAGCTACAATGAGCAGTTCTTC.

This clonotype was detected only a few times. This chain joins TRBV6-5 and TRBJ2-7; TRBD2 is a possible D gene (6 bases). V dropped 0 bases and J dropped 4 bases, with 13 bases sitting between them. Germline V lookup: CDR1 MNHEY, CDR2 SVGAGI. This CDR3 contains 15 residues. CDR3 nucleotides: TGTGCCAGCAGTTACTCTATCGGGGGAACTTACGAGCAGTACTTC. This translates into CASSYSIGGTYEQYF.

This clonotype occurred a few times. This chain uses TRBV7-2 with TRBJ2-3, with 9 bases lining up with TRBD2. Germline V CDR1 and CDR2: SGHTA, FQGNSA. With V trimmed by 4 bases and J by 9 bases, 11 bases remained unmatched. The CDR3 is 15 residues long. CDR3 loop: CASSSGGGRAATQYF. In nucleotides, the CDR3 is TGTGCCAGCAGCTCCGGGGGCGGGAGGGCCGCGACGCAGTATTTT.

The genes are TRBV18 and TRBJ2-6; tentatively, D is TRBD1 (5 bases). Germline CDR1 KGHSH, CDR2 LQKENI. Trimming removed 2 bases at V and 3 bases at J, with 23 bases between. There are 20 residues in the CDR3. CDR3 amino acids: CASSPRIPTALVIGANVLTF. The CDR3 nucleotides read TGTGCCAGCTCACCAAGAATACCGACAGCCTTGGTAATTGGGGCCAACGTCCTGACTTTC.

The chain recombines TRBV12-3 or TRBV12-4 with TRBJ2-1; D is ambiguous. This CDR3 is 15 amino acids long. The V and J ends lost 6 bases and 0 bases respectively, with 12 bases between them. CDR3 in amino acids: CASSNDRSSYNEQFF. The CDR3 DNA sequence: TGTGCCAGCAGCAATGACCGGAGCTCCTACAATGAGCAGTTCTTC.

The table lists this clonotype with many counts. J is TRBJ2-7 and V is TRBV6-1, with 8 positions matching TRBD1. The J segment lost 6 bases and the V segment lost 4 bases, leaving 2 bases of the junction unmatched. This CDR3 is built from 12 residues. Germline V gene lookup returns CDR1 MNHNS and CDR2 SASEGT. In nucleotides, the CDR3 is TGTGCCAGCAGTGGACAGGGGATCGAGCAGTACTTC. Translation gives CASSGQGIEQYF.

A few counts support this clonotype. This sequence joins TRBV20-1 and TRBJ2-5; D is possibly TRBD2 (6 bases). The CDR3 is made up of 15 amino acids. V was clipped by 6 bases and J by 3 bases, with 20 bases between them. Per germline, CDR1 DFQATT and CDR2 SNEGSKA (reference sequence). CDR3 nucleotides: TGCAGTGCCAACTCGCGGGGTAGCTTGGAAGAGACCCAGTACTTC. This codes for CSANSRGSLEETQYF.

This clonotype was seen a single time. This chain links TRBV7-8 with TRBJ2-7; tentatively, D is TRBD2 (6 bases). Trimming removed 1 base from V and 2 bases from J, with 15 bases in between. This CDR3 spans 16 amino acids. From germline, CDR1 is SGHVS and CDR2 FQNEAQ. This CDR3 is CASSLGRRDGTYEQYF. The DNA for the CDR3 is TGTGCCAGCAGCTTAGGAAGGCGGGACGGAACCTACGAGCAGTACTTC.

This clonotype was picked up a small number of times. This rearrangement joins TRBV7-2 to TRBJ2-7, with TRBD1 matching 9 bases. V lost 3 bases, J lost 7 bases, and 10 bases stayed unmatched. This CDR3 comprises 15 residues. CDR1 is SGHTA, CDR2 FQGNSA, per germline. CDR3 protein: CASSFWTGDPLEQYF. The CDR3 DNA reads TGTGCCAGCAGCTTTTGGACAGGGGATCCTCTGGAGCAGTACTTC.

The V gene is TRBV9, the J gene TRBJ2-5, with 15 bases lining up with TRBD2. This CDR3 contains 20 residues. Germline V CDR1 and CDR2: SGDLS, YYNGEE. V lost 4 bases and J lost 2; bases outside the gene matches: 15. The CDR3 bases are TGTGCCAGCAGCCCCGAAGTTCCGGGACTAGCGGGAGGAAGGCAAGAGACCCAGTACTTC. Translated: CASSPEVPGLAGGRQETQYF.

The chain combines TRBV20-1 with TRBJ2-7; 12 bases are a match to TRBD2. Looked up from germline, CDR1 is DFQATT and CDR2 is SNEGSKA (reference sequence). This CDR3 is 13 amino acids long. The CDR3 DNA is TGCTTTGCGACTAGCGGGAGTGGGTACGAGCAGTACTTC. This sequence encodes CFATSGSGYEQYF.

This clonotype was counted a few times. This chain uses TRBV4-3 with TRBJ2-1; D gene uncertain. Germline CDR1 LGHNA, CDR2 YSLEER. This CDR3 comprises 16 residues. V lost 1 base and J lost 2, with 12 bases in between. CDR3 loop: CASSQVAQTPYNEQFF. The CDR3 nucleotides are TGCGCCAGCAGCCAAGTTGCCCAGACTCCCTACAATGAGCAGTTCTTC.

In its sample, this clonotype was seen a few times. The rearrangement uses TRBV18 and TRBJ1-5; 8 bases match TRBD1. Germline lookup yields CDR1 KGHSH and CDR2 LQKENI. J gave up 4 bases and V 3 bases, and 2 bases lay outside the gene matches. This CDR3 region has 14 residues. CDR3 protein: CASSPTGANQPQHF. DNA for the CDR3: TGTGCCAGCTCACCGACAGGGGCTAATCAGCCCCAGCATTTT.

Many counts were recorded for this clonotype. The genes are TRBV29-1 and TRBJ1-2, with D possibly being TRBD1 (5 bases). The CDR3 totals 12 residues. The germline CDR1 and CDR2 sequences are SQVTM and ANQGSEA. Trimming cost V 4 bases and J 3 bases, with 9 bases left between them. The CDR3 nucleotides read TGCAGCGTTGGGGGGAGGGACTATGGCTACACCTTC. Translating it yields CSVGGRDYGYTF.

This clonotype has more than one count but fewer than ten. CDR3 sequence reads: CASSLEGLAGVEQYF. The CDR3 DNA follows: TGTGCCAGCAGCTTAGAAGGACTAGCGGGAGTCGAGCAGTACTTC. The rearrangement uses TRBV5-4 and TRBJ2-7, with 13 bases fitting TRBD2. Germline V gene lookup returns CDR1 SGHNT and CDR2 YYREEE (reference sequence). This CDR3 has 15 amino acids. Unmatched junction bases numbered 5, after V lost 2 bases and J lost 6 bases.

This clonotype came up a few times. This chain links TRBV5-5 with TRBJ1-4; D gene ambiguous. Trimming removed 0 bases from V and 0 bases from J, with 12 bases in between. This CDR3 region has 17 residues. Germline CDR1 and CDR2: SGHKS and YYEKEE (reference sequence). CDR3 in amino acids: CASSLGQAITTNEKLFF. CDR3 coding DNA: TGTGCCAGCAGCTTGGGTCAGGCAATAACAACTAATGAAAAACTGTTTTTT.

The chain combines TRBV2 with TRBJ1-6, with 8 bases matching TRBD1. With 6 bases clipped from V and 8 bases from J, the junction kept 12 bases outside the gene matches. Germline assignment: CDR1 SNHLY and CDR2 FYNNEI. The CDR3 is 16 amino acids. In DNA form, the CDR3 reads TGTGCCAGCAGAGACACAGGGGGAATTGTATATTCACCCCTCCACTTT. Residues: CASRDTGGIVYSPLHF. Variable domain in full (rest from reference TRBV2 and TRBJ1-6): EPEVTQTPSHQVTQMGQEVILRCVPISNHLYFYWYRQILGQKVEFLVSFYNNEISEKSEIFDDQFSVERPDGSNFTLKIRSTKLEDSAMYFCASRDTGGIVYSPLHFGNGTRLTVT.

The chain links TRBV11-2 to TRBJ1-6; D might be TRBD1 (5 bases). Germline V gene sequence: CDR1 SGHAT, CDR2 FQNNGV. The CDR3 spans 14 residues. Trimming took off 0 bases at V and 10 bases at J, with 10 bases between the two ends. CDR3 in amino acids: CASSLDHWDSPLHF. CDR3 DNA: TGTGCCAGCAGCTTAGATCATTGGGACTCACCCCTCCACTTT. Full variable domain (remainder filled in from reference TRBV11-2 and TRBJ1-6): EAGVAQSPRYKIIEKRQSVAFWCNPISGHATLYWYQQILGQGPKLLIQFQNNGVVDDSQLPKDRFSAERLKGVDSTLKIQPAKLEDSAVYLCASSLDHWDSPLHFGNGTRLTVT.

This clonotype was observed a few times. The chain's CDR3 is CASSSSTALGTGELFF. DNA of the CDR3: TGTGCCAGCAGTTCCTCGACAGCGTTGGGCACCGGGGAGCTGTTTTTT. This chain connects TRBV6-2 or TRBV6-3 to TRBJ2-2; a weak D match, TRBD1 (5 bases). Germline V gene data show CDR1 as MNHEY and CDR2 as SVGEGT. The CDR3 runs to 16 residues. The V gene lost 4 bases and the J gene lost 4 bases, with 16 bases spanning the gap.

CDR3 sequence: CASVQQGAGQPQHF. The DNA for the CDR3 is TGTGCCAGCGTCCAACAGGGGGCGGGTCAGCCCCAGCATTTT. V is TRBV28 and J is TRBJ1-5; TRBD1 matches at 9 bases. V was pared by 8 bases and J by 6 bases, with 8 bases of the junction left unmatched. Germline assignment: CDR1 MDHEN and CDR2 SYDVKM. The CDR3 contains 14 residues.

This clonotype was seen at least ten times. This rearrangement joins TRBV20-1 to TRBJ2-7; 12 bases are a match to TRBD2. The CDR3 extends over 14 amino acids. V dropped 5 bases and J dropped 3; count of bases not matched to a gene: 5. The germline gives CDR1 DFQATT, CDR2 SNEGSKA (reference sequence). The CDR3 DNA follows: TGCAGTGCTCGACTAGCGGGAGCCTTCTACGAGCAGTACTTC. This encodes CSARLAGAFYEQYF.